These 22 T cell receptor beta chains came from one sample sequenced in a study of CD8 T cells in ankylosing spondylitis (dated by TCRdb to 2016 to 2017). Preparation of the library involved 5' RACE. Sequencing used an Illumina HiSeq 2500. TCRdb handled the public reads itself, with Q25 trimming in fastp and clone calling in MiXCR, and kept productive beta chains. Rows with a matching CDR3 protein are joined into one entry that keeps the most common DNA and genes. In all, the sample holds over 95,000 distinct CDR3 sequences, and roughly 8.3% of those were seen once. The top ten hold nearly 10% of the sample. Specimen: blood, either unsorted or a sorted T cell fraction (not recorded which). The source of these receptors is a male donor with ankylosing spondylitis or in good health (not recorded which).

This clonotype was detected ten times or more. The CDR3 DNA is TGCAGACCCTTCGGGAGGGGACACAGAGGCTACACCTTC. This sequence encodes CRPFGRGHRGYTF. The chain is built from TRBV20-1 and TRBJ1-2; maybe TRBD1 (6 bases). The CDR3 contains 13 residues. CDR1 is DFQATT and CDR2 is SNEGSKA in the germline V gene (reference sequence).

A few counts support this clonotype. This chain links TRBV10-2 with TRBJ2-7; unclear D gene. The CDR3 loop spans 13 amino acids. Germline values: CDR1 WSHSY, CDR2 SAAADI. V lost 3 bases and J lost 3, with 9 bases in between. The CDR3 protein is CASSEGRVYEQYF. The CDR3 region has the DNA TGCGCCAGCAGTGAAGGTAGGGTCTACGAGCAGTACTTC.

This clonotype has at least ten counts. The CDR3 DNA sequence: TGTGCCAGCAGCTTCACCGTGGAAGGGGGTAGTGAGCAGTTCTTC. This gives the protein CASSFTVEGGSEQFF. J is TRBJ2-1 and V is TRBV9, with a tentative D call TRBD1 (6 bases). Germline lookup yields CDR1 SGDLS and CDR2 YYNGEE. The ends were cut back, 4 bases at V and 9 bases at J, with 20 bases in the middle. The CDR3 length is 15 residues.

There are many counts of this clonotype. The chain is built from TRBV6-5 and TRBJ1-2; 7 bases match TRBD1. The CDR3 is 18 residues long. Trimming removed 0 bases from V and 3 bases from J; junction bases left unmatched: 13. Per germline, CDR1 MNHEY and CDR2 SVGAGI. CDR3 sequence: CASSYSSRQTGLDYGYTF. CDR3 in DNA: TGTGCCAGCAGTTACTCCTCTCGCCAGACAGGGCTGGACTATGGCTACACCTTC.

The sample holds many counts of this clonotype. The gene calls are TRBV6-5 and TRBJ2-1, with no clear D. The CDR3 spans 14 residues. Looked up from germline, CDR1 is MNHEY and CDR2 is SVGAGI. Trimming stripped 0 bases from V and 6 bases from J, with 9 bases between. The CDR3: CASSYSPGFNEQFF. In nucleotides, the CDR3 is TGTGCCAGCAGTTACTCGCCCGGATTCAATGAGCAGTTCTTC.

In its sample, this clonotype was seen many times. V and J are TRBV30 and TRBJ1-2; D ambiguous. Trimming shortened V by 1 base and J by 8 bases, and 8 bases separated the two germline ends. The germline V gene encodes CDR1 GTSNPN and CDR2 SVGIG (reference sequence). There are 11 residues in the CDR3. CDR3 bases: TGTGCCTGGAGTGCTGGGGTCGGCTACACCTTC. It translates to CAWSAGVGYTF.

This clonotype was detected many times. The gene calls are TRBV2 and TRBJ1-1; 7 bases line up with TRBD1. Looked up from germline, CDR1 is SNHLY and CDR2 is FYNNEI. The CDR3 is 17 residues long. The junction had 13 bases not matched to a gene; V was cut back by 6 bases and J by 0 bases. Here the CDR3 DNA reads TGTGCCAGCAGCGGACAGGCCCCACAGCTTATGAACACTGAAGCTTTCTTT. It yields the protein CASSGQAPQLMNTEAFF.

This clonotype came up a few times. The gene calls are TRBV4-1 and TRBJ2-7; D uncertain. The CDR3 is made up of 15 amino acids. V lost 1 base to trimming and J lost 0 bases, with 10 bases between them. Germline V gene lookup returns CDR1 MGHRA and CDR2 YSYEKL. The CDR3 coding sequence is TGCGCCAGCAGCCAAGCCCAGTCCAGCTCCTACGAGCAGTACTTC. Protein: CASSQAQSSSYEQYF.

The table lists this clonotype with many counts. The V and J genes are TRBV12-3 or TRBV12-4 and TRBJ1-2; 10 bases align to TRBD1. The CDR3 has 15 residues. V was pared by 6 bases and J by 3 bases, with 7 bases of the junction left unmatched. CDR3 bases: TGTGCCAGCAGACCAGCCGGGACAGGGGACTATGGCTACACCTTC. It specifies CASRPAGTGDYGYTF.

Only a few counts were recorded for this clonotype. The V call is TRBV7-8, the J call TRBJ1-5, with D unclear. This CDR3 is 13 amino acids long. The V end lost 2 bases, the J end lost 3 bases, and 5 bases lay between the germline ends. The germline V gene encodes CDR1 SGHVS and CDR2 FQNEAQ. CDR3 sequence: CASSLLPNQPQHF. Written as DNA, the CDR3 is TGTGCCAGCAGCTTACTCCCCAATCAGCCCCAGCATTTT.

This clonotype was counted many times. The chain recombines TRBV5-5 with TRBJ1-2; a weak D match, TRBD1 (6 bases). CDR1 and CDR2 from the germline V gene are SGHKS and YYEKEE (reference sequence). V lost 1 base to trimming and J lost 14 bases, with 12 bases between them. CDR3 length: 11 amino acids. CDR3 in DNA: TGTGCCAGCAGCTTGACAGGGCGATCGACCTTC. Translated, it gives CASSLTGRSTF.

In this sample, this clonotype turned up many times. The chain couples TRBV4-1 to TRBJ2-5; D remains unclear. The CDR3 is 16 amino acids. The V gene lost 1 base and the J gene lost 1 base, with 13 bases spanning the gap. Per the germline V gene, CDR1 is MGHRA and CDR2 is YSYEKL. In nucleotides, the CDR3 is TGCGCCAGCAGCCAAGGAGGAAGACCCTTCCAAGAGACCCAGTACTTC. Its protein is CASSQGGRPFQETQYF.

This clonotype was seen ten or more times. The chain joins TRBV29-1 to TRBJ2-6, with a weak D call TRBD1 (6 bases). V dropped 6 bases and J dropped 1 base, with 10 bases sitting between them. CDR1 and CDR2 from the germline V gene are SQVTM and ANQGSEA. This CDR3 spans 14 amino acids. CDR3 nucleotides: TGCAGCGTCGGACAGAATTCTGGGGCCAACGTCCTGACTTTC. Translated: CSVGQNSGANVLTF.

This clonotype was recorded a few times. V usage is TRBV12-3 or TRBV12-4 and J usage is TRBJ2-1, with TRBD2 matching 10 bases. V was clipped by 5 bases and J by 0 bases; unmatched bases: 4. CDR3 size: 16 residues. Here the CDR3 reads CASSPSGGGSYNEQFF. CDR3 coding DNA: TGTGCCAGCAGTCCTAGCGGGGGTGGCTCCTACAATGAGCAGTTCTTC.

This clonotype was seen many times. V and J are TRBV27 and TRBJ2-3; 11 bases match TRBD2. Unmatched junction bases numbered 4, after V lost 4 bases and J lost 4 bases. This CDR3 comprises 15 residues. Germline-derived CDR1 and CDR2 are MNHEY and SMNVEV (reference sequence). The CDR3 DNA is TGTGCCAGCAGTTCCTTAGCGGGGGGGCCAGATACGCAGTATTTT. It encodes CASSSLAGGPDTQYF.

This clonotype was seen repeatedly, ten times or more. The chain employs TRBV7-2 and TRBJ1-3; no firm D call. The germline CDR1 and CDR2 sequences are SGHTA and FQGNSA. The V and J ends lost 5 bases and 4 bases respectively, with 9 bases between them. The CDR3 is 13 residues long. The CDR3 nucleotides are TGTGCCAGCAGCACCGGAGGAGGAAACACCATATATTTT. Translating it yields CASSTGGGNTIYF.

This clonotype has at least ten counts. J is TRBJ2-1 and V is TRBV20-1; the match to TRBD2 covers 8 bases. There are 14 residues in the CDR3. In germline, CDR1 is DFQATT, CDR2 SNEGSKA (reference sequence). CDR3 DNA sequence: TGCATCTGGGGTTTGGGCGGGAGGCAGAATGAGCAGTTCTTC. Amino acid sequence: CIWGLGGRQNEQFF.

There are many counts of this clonotype. Written as DNA, the CDR3 is TGTGCCAGCAGCCCGCGACTAGCGGGGGGCACAGATACGCAGTATTTT. Protein product: CASSPRLAGGTDTQYF. The chain employs TRBV7-8 and TRBJ2-3, with TRBD2 matching 12 bases. CDR3 length: 16 amino acids. The trim removed 5 bases at V and 1 base at J, leaving 4 bases unmatched. Looked up from germline, CDR1 is SGHVS and CDR2 is FQNEAQ. Supplemented by reference TRBV7-8 and TRBJ2-3, the full variable domain reads GAGVSQSPRYKVAKRGQDVALRCDPISGHVSLFWYQQALGQGPEFLTYFQNEAQLDKSGLPSDRFFAERPEGSVSTLKIQRTQQEDSAVYLCASSPRLAGGTDTQYFGPGTRLTVL.

This clonotype showed up many times. The V gene is TRBV10-1, the J gene TRBJ2-2, with D hard to call. CDR1 WNHNN and CDR2 SYGVQD come from the germline V gene (reference sequence). This CDR3 spans 18 amino acids. V lost 0 bases and J lost 5, with 19 bases in between. As DNA, the CDR3 is TGCGCCAGCAGTGAGTCGAACTGGTTGGCAGGCGGAACCGGGGAGCTGTTTTTT. Its translation is CASSESNWLAGGTGELFF.

Worth noting for this clonotype: A clone one base away is much larger, so this may be a read error. The chain combines TRBV12-3 or TRBV12-4 with TRBJ1-2; possibly TRBD1 for D (5 bases). This CDR3 region has 11 residues. The CDR3 DNA reads as TGTGCCAGCAGCGACAGCTATGACTACACCTTC. This translates into CASSDSYDYTF.

This clonotype was counted ten times or more. The chain uses TRBV12-5 and TRBJ1-5, with D uncertain. V was clipped by 0 bases and J by 6 bases, with 3 bases between them. The CDR3 sequence is 12 residues long. Per germline, CDR1 LGHNT and CDR2 FRNRAP. This CDR3 reads CASGLVRQPQHF. DNA of the CDR3: TGTGCTAGTGGTTTGGTACGTCAGCCCCAGCATTTT. The full variable domain, in which reference TRBV12-5 and TRBJ1-5 provide the parts outside the CDR3, is DARVTQTPRHKVTEMGQEVTMRCQPILGHNTVFWYRQTMMQGLELLAYFRNRAPLDDSGMPKDRFSAEMPDATLATLKIQPSEPRDSAVYFCASGLVRQPQHFGDGTRLSIL.

This clonotype was counted many times. This chain connects TRBV5-1 to TRBJ2-3; D is undetermined. The CDR3 covers 14 residues. Between the trimmed V and J ends, which lost 6 bases and 0 bases, there was a span of 11 bases. Germline CDR1 is SGHRS and CDR2 is YFSETQ. The CDR3 DNA sequence: TGCGCCAGCAACCGGGTGGGGAGCACAGATACGCAGTATTTT. This sequence encodes CASNRVGSTDTQYF.